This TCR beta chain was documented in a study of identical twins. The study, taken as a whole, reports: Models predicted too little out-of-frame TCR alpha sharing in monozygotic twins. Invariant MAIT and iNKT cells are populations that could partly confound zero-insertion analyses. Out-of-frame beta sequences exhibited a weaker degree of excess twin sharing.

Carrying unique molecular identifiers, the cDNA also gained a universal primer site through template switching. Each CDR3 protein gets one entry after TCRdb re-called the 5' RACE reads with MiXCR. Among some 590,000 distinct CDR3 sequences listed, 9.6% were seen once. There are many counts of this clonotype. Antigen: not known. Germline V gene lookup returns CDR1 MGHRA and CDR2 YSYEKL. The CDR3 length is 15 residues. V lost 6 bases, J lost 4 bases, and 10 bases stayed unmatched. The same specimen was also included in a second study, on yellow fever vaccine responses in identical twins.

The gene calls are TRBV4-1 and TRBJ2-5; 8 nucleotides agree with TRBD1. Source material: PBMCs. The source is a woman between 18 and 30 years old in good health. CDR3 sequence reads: CASRELDRVGETQYF. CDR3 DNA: TGCGCCAGCAGGGAATTGGACAGGGTTGGAGAGACCCAGTACTTC.